This T cell receptor beta chain was observed in a study of T cell responses to AZD1222 COVID-19 vaccine. Study results and limitations: Reportedly, close to half of spike-specific TCRs are directed against unmutated variant regions. Elevations in Spike-specific TCR breadth and depth followed administration of two AZD1222 doses.

This CDR3 is 11 amino acids long. V dropped 8 bases and J dropped 6 bases, with 7 bases sitting between them. To note about this clone: Its matching antigen is unknown.

TCRdb's table, derived via immunoSEQ multiplex PCR, lists solely in-frame clones and lacks some. Of fewer than 75,000 clones in the sample, approximately 90% were seen once. This specimen consisted of peripheral blood, obtained 28 days after the second dose of the MenACWY control vaccine. This chain joins TRBV12-3 or TRBV12-4 and TRBJ2-2; D might be TRBD1 (5 bases). This clonotype originated in an adult who received the MenACWY meningococcal vaccine as a control. CDR3 bases: TGTGCCAGCGGCAGGGCCGGGGAGCTGTTTTTT. It encodes CASGRAGELFF.